This TCR beta chain was recorded in a study of shared clonotypes between healthy human individuals. As originally analysed: Quality scores were absent from the junction-only immunoSEQ sequences, so filtering differed. Method: immunoSEQ multiplex PCR; TCRdb's copy keeps in-frame clones and lacks some. Clonal size and the V and J genes are those of that table, whereas D and trimming came from the DNA. The table lists 2,100,000 or so clones, approximately 96% of them singletons. The CDR3 length is 14 residues. Germline lookup yields CDR1 MRHNA and CDR2 SNTAGT. The V and J ends lost 5 bases and 6 bases, in that order; junction bases with no gene match: 1.

This chain connects TRBV6-4 to TRBJ2-1, with TRBD2 identical over 13 bases. The TCR sequence derives from a man between 18 and 29 years old in good health. Sequencing input: naive CD4+ T cells sorted from blood. The subset denotes: CD45RA+ positively selected. CDR3 nucleotide sequence: TGTGCCAGCAGTAGACTAGCGGGGGGCAATGAGCAGTTCTTC. It yields the protein CASSRLAGGNEQFF.